Below are 21 T cell receptor beta chains sequenced from a single sample in a study of blood T cell repertoires in COVID-19. Profiling relied on immunoSEQ multiplex PCR, and the TCRdb table lists in-frame clones only, not all of them. The sample carries about 270,000 clones, 85% to 90% recorded once. The sequencing sample was made of PBMCs or T cells enriched from blood (not recorded which). These receptors all stem from a man younger than 30 who had recovered from COVID-19.

The CDR3 protein is CASSLVSAGGTDTQYF. Written as DNA, the CDR3 is TGTGCCAGCAGCTTAGTGTCGGCAGGGGGGACAGATACGCAGTATTTT. The V and J genes are TRBV7-9 and TRBJ2-3, with D possibly being TRBD1 (7 bases). CDR3 size: 16 residues. Trimming removed 1 base at V and 3 bases at J, with 14 bases between. Germline V gene sequence: CDR1 SEHNR, CDR2 FQNEAQ (reference sequence).

The V call is TRBV6-5, the J call TRBJ2-5; 7 nucleotides line up with TRBD1. J was trimmed by 4 bases and V by 7 bases; bases with no gene match: 9. CDR1 is MNHEY and CDR2 is SVGAGI in the germline V gene. The CDR3 loop spans 14 amino acids. The CDR3 DNA reads TGTGCCAGCACCCTGAAGGGGGCCGCAGAGACCCAGTACTTC. It codes for CASTLKGAAETQYF.

This chain links TRBV7-9 with TRBJ2-2; D gene unclear. The CDR3 runs to 12 residues. Germline values: CDR1 SEHNR, CDR2 FQNEAQ (reference sequence). Trimming shortened V by 6 bases and J by 5 bases, and 7 bases separated the two germline ends. The CDR3 region is CASSSSTGELFF. The DNA for the CDR3 is TGTGCCAGCAGTTCTAGTACCGGGGAGCTGTTTTTT.

The chain links TRBV12-3 or TRBV12-4 to TRBJ2-5; D is undetermined. The V gene lost 3 bases and the J gene lost 5 bases, with 10 bases spanning the gap. The CDR3 runs 13 residues. The CDR3 loop is CASSLAGIETQYF. The CDR3 coding sequence is TGTGCCAGCAGTTTGGCAGGAATCGAGACCCAGTACTTC.

The chain recombines TRBV12-3 or TRBV12-4 with TRBJ2-1; unclear D gene. Deletions cut 0 bases from V and 10 bases from J, with 7 bases between. The CDR3 sequence is 12 residues long. The CDR3 DNA sequence: TGTGCCAGCAGTTTAGCTCTAGTAGAGCAGTTCTTC. Amino acid sequence: CASSLALVEQFF.

This rearrangement joins TRBV11-2 to TRBJ2-1; 8 bases are shared with TRBD2. This CDR3 is 15 amino acids long. Losses at the gene ends were 0 bases for V and 6 bases for J; bases not matched to a gene: 4. Germline V CDR1 and CDR2: SGHAT, FQNNGV. CDR3 region: CASSLDPTSGNEQFF. For the CDR3, the DNA is TGTGCCAGCAGCTTAGATCCTACTAGCGGCAATGAGCAGTTCTTC.

The chain combines TRBV28 with TRBJ1-4; D gene unclear. Germline V gene sequence: CDR1 MDHEN, CDR2 SYDVKM. The CDR3 runs to 13 residues. V was pared by 3 bases and J by 8 bases, with 10 bases between. CDR3 sequence (DNA): TGTGCCAGCAGTTTGGCCCCCCCCGAAAAACTGTTTTTT. It specifies CASSLAPPEKLFF.

This chain uses TRBV6-6 with TRBJ2-5, with unresolved D. Germline values: CDR1 MNHNY, CDR2 SVGAGI (reference sequence). The CDR3 loop spans 15 amino acids. Trimming removed 2 bases from V and 1 base from J, with 11 bases in between. CDR3 protein: CASSYAAVIQETQYF. The CDR3 DNA sequence: TGTGCCAGCAGTTACGCGGCAGTGATCCAAGAGACCCAGTACTTC.

The CDR3 loop reads CAWTGGGNTEAFF. The CDR3 region has the DNA TGTGCCTGGACAGGGGGCGGGAACACTGAAGCTTTCTTT. This rearrangement joins TRBV30 to TRBJ1-1; TRBD1 aligns across 8 bases. The CDR3 is 13 amino acids. The ends lost 4 bases at V and 1 base at J; junction bases unmatched: 2. Germline V gives CDR1 GTSNPN, CDR2 SVGIG (reference sequence).

This chain joins TRBV11-2 and TRBJ2-5, with 8 nucleotides matching TRBD1. V lost 0 bases and J lost 5; bases outside the gene matches: 14. The germline V gene has CDR1 SGHAT and CDR2 FQNNGV. The CDR3 is 18 amino acids. CDR3 sequence reads: CASSLDRDAGGHLETQYF. In nucleotides, the CDR3 is TGTGCCAGCAGCTTAGATCGGGATGCAGGGGGCCACCTGGAGACCCAGTACTTC. Variable domain in full (rest from reference TRBV11-2 and TRBJ2-5): EAGVAQSPRYKIIEKRQSVAFWCNPISGHATLYWYQQILGQGPKLLIQFQNNGVVDDSQLPKDRFSAERLKGVDSTLKIQPAKLEDSAVYLCASSLDRDAGGHLETQYFGPGTRLLVL.

V gene TRBV2 combines with J gene TRBJ2-2, with 8 bases fitting TRBD2. Trimming removed 2 bases from V and 7 bases from J; junction bases left unmatched: 15. This CDR3 has 18 residues. Germline-derived CDR1 and CDR2 are SNHLY and FYNNEI. In DNA, the CDR3 is TGTGCCAGCAGTGAATCGGTAGCGGGAAGGGTCGAGGGCGGGGAGCTGTTTTTT. This encodes CASSESVAGRVEGGELFF.

Only one count was recorded for this clone. The chain couples TRBV7-6 to TRBJ2-2; 7 bases match TRBD1. CDR1 is SGHVS and CDR2 is FNYEAQ in the germline V gene. The ends lost 5 bases at V and 7 bases at J; junction bases unmatched: 10. This CDR3 is built from 15 residues. The CDR3 spells CASSPTGPGSGELFF. In nucleotides, the CDR3 is TGTGCCAGCAGCCCGACAGGGCCCGGAAGCGGGGAGCTGTTTTTT.

The chain joins TRBV6-5 to TRBJ2-7; 7 bases fit TRBD1. This CDR3 is built from 12 residues. V shed 5 bases, J shed 4 bases, and the junction held 2 bases outside the gene matches. CDR1 and CDR2 (germline): MNHEY, SVGAGI. CDR3 DNA: TGTGCCAGCAGTAGCAGGGGGTACGAGCAGTACTTC. Amino acids: CASSSRGYEQYF.

The chain links TRBV28 to TRBJ2-2, with 9 bases aligning to TRBD2. Germline V gene sequence: CDR1 MDHEN, CDR2 SYDVKM. The V segment lost 5 bases and the J segment 4 bases; nucleotides outside the gene matches: 8. This CDR3 comprises 16 residues. The CDR3: CASSPLAGRGTGELFF. CDR3 coding DNA: TGTGCCAGCAGTCCCCTAGCGGGGCGGGGCACCGGGGAGCTGTTTTTT.

The chain couples TRBV28 to TRBJ1-2; 8 bases fit TRBD1. Germline V gene sequence: CDR1 MDHEN, CDR2 SYDVKM. V lost 3 bases, J lost 5 bases, and 5 bases stayed unmatched. CDR3 length equals 14 residues. The CDR3 is CASSLGDRNYGYTF. CDR3 coding DNA: TGTGCCAGCAGTTTGGGGGACAGGAATTATGGCTACACCTTC.

The chain joins TRBV2 to TRBJ1-3; 7 nucleotides align to TRBD1. CDR1 and CDR2 (germline): SNHLY, FYNNEI. The CDR3 is 15 residues long. V trimming: 6 bases; J trimming: 0 bases; junction bases outside the gene matches: 5. The CDR3 region is CASRDRANSGNTIYF. The CDR3 bases are TGTGCCAGCAGAGACAGGGCCAACTCTGGAAACACCATATATTTT.

V usage is TRBV30 and J usage is TRBJ2-1, with D possibly being TRBD2 (5 bases). The CDR3 has 13 residues. Germline V gene lookup returns CDR1 GTSNPN and CDR2 SVGIG (reference sequence). V shed 8 bases and J shed 9 bases, with 20 bases lying between them. CDR3 in DNA: TGTGCCGCCGAGGAGACCACCGGAGGTGAGCAGTTCTTC. Encoded protein: CAAEETTGGEQFF.

This chain uses TRBV11-1 with TRBJ1-1, with 9 bases identical to TRBD1. Germline CDR1 SGHAT, CDR2 FQDESV (reference sequence). The CDR3 totals 14 residues. V shed 7 bases and J 6 bases; nucleotides not matched to a gene: 9. The CDR3, as DNA: TGTGCCAGCATCAAAACAGGGGGCTACGCTGAAGCTTTCTTT. Encoded protein: CASIKTGGYAEAFF.

This chain uses TRBV7-9 with TRBJ1-6, with a weak D call TRBD1 (5 bases). Germline values: CDR1 SEHNR, CDR2 FQNEAQ (reference sequence). Trimming pared 1 base from V and 10 bases from J, leaving 17 bases between. The CDR3 totals 16 residues. The CDR3 loop is CASSLVIPAGRSPLHF. The CDR3 DNA is TGTGCCAGCAGCTTAGTGATTCCGGCAGGGCGATCACCCCTCCACTTT.

This chain connects TRBV19 to TRBJ2-6; D is perhaps TRBD1 (6 bases). V lost 4 bases, J lost 2 bases, and 12 bases lay in between. The CDR3 is made up of 16 amino acids. Per germline, CDR1 LNHDA and CDR2 SQIVND (reference sequence). The CDR3 loop is CASSTQQGTGANVLTF. CDR3 DNA: TGTGCCAGTAGTACCCAACAGGGTACTGGGGCCAACGTCCTGACTTTC.

The chain joins TRBV11-2 to TRBJ1-4, with D hard to call. Germline CDR1 and CDR2: SGHAT and FQNNGV. Trimming removed 1 base from V and 8 bases from J, with 17 bases in between. The CDR3 is 16 residues long. CDR3 sequence: CASSLGAGSGGEKLFF. CDR3 nucleotides: TGTGCCAGCAGCTTAGGGGCGGGTTCCGGAGGGGAAAAACTGTTTTTT.